The next 4 T cell receptor beta chains were all read from a single sample in a study of blood T cells in healthy people across ages. The use of a sample-barcoded 5' primer and a J-beta primer mix characterized a second PCR of about 6 to 12 cycles. MiXCR was run by TCRdb on the 5' RACE reads, yielding one entry per CDR3 protein. The profile shows approximately 780,000 distinct CDR3 sequences, roughly 25% of them singletons. These data were also filed under a second study, of T cells of mothers and their children.

What was sequenced was blood. The source is a boy aged 5-17 years in good health.

This clonotype was observed a few times. The chain combines TRBV5-1 with TRBJ2-1, with 11 bases that match TRBD1. CDR1 and CDR2 (germline): SGHRS, YFSETQ. Trimming at V came to 2 bases and at J to 4 bases, leaving 2 bases not matched to a gene. The CDR3 runs 15 residues. This CDR3 reads CASSFGTGGYNEQFF. CDR3 in DNA: TGCGCCAGCAGCTTCGGGACAGGGGGATACAATGAGCAGTTCTTC.

The rearrangement joins TRBV12-3 or TRBV12-4 to TRBJ2-5; tentative D call: TRBD1 (6 bases). With 7 bases removed from V and 11 bases from J, the gap between germline ends came to 26 bases. The length of the CDR3 is 15 residues. CDR3: CASTQLVQGLGEQYF. Here the CDR3 DNA reads TGTGCCAGCACCCAACTAGTACAGGGCCTTGGAGAGCAGTACTTC.

This chain joins TRBV6-2 or TRBV6-3 and TRBJ1-1; the D gene is possibly TRBD1 (6 bases). The CDR3 contains 14 residues. The V and J ends lost 6 bases and 1 base respectively, with 12 bases between them. Germline V lookup: CDR1 MNHEY, CDR2 SVGEGT. In DNA form, the CDR3 reads TGTGCCAGCAGGTACAGGGTACCGAACACTGAAGCTTTCTTT. As protein: CASRYRVPNTEAFF.

This clonotype was picked up a small number of times. The V gene is TRBV9, the J gene TRBJ1-4, with 7 bases lining up with TRBD1. CDR1 is SGDLS and CDR2 is YYNGEE in the germline V gene. The V and J ends lost 3 bases and 5 bases, in that order; junction bases with no gene match: 7. CDR3 size: 15 residues. The CDR3 DNA reads as TGTGCCAGCAGCGAGGATGGGACAGCAAATGAAAAACTGTTTTTT. Its translation: CASSEDGTANEKLFF.